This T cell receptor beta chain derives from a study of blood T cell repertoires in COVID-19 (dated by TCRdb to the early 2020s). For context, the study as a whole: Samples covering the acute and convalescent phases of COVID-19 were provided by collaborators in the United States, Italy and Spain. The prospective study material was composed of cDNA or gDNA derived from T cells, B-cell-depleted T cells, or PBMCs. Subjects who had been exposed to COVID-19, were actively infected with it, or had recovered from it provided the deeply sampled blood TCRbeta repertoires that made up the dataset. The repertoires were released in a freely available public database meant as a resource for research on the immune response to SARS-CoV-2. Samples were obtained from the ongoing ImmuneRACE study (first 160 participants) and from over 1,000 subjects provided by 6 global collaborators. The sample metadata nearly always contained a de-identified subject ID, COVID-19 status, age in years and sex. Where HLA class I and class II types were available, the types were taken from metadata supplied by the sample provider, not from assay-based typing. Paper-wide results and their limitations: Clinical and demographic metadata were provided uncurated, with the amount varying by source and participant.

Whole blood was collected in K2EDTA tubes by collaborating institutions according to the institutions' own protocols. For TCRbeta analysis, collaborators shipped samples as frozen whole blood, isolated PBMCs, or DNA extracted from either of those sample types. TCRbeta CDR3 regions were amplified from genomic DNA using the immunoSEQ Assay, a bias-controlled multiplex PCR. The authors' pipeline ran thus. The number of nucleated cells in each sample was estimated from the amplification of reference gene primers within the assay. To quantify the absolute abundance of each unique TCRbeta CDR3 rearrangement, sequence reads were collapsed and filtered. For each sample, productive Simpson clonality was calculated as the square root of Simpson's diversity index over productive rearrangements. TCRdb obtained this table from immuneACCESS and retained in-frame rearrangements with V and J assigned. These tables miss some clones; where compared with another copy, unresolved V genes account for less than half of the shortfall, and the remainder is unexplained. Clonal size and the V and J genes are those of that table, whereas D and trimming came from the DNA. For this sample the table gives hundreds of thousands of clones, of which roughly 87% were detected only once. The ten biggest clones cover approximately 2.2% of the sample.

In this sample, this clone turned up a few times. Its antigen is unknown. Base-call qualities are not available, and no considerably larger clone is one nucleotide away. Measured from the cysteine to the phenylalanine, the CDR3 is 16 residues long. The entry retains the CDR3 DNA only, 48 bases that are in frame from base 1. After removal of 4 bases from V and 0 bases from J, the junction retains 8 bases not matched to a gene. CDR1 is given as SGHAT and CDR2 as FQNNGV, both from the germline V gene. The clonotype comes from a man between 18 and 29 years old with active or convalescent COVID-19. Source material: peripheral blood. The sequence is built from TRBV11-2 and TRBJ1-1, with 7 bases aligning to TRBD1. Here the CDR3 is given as CASSSVPQGVNTEAFF. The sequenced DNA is TGTGCCAGCAGCTCCGTTCCCCAGGGGGTGAACACTGAAGCTTTCTTT.